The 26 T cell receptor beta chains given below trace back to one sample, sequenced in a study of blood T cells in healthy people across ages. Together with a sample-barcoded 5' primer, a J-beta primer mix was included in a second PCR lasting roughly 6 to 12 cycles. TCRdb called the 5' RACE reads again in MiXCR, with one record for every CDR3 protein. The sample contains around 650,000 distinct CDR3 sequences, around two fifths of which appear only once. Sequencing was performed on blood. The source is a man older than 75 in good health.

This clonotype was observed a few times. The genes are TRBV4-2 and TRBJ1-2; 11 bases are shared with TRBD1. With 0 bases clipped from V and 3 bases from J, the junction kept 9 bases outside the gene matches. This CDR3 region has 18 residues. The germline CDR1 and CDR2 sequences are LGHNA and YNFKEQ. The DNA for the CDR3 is TGTGCCAGCAGCCAAGAGGGGACAGGGGGGGCATTGCACTATGGCTACACCTTC. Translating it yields CASSQEGTGGALHYGYTF.

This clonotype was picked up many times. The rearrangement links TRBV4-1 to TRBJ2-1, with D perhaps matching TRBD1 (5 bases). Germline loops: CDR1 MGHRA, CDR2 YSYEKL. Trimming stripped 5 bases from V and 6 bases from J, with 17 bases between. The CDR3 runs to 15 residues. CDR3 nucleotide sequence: TGCGCCAGCAGCTCAGTTCAAGCGCAGGGCAATGAGCAGTTCTTC. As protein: CASSSVQAQGNEQFF.

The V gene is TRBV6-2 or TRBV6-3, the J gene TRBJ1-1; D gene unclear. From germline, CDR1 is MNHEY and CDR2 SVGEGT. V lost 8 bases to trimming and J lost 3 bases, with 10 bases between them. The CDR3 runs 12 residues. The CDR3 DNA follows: TGTGCCAGCGGGGATCGGTACACTGAAGCTTTCTTT. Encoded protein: CASGDRYTEAFF.

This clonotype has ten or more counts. In DNA, the CDR3 is TGCAGTGCTAGGCGGCCCCCTAGGGACATTCAGTACTTC. It translates to CSARRPPRDIQYF. V and J are TRBV20-1 and TRBJ2-4, with no clear D. V was clipped by 3 bases and J by 8 bases, with 14 bases between them. Looked up from germline, CDR1 is DFQATT and CDR2 is SNEGSKA (reference sequence). The CDR3 totals 13 residues.

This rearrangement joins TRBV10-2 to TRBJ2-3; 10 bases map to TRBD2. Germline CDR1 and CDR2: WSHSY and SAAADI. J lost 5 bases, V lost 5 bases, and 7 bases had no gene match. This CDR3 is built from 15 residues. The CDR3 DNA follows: TGCGCCAGCAGTCGGGAGCGGGGGGGCCAAGATACGCAGTATTTT. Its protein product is CASSRERGGQDTQYF.

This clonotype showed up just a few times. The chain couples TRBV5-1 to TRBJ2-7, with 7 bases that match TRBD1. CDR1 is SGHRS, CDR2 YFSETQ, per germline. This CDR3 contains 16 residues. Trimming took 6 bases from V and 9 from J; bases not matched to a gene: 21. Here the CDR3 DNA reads TGCGCCAGCAACATTGGGGGACAGCGGACATATACGGTGCAGTACTTC. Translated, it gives CASNIGGQRTYTVQYF.

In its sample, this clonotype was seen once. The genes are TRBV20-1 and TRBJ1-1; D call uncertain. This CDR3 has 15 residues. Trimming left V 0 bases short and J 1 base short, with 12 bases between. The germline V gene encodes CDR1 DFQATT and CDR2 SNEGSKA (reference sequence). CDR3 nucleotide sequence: TGCAGTGCTAGAGATCCGGGCCGGGGGAACACTGAAGCTTTCTTT. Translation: CSARDPGRGNTEAFF.

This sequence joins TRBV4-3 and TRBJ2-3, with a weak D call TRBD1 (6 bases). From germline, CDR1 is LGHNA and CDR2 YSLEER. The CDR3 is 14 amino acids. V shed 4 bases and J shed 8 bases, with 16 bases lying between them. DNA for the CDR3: TGCGCCAGCAGCCCAGAACAGGGCCCAGGTACGCAGTATTTT. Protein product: CASSPEQGPGTQYF.

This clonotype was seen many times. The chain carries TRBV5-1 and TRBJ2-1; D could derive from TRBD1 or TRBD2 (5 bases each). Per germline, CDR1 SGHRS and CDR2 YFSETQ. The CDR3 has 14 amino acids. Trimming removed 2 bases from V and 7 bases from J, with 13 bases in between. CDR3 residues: CASSFGALMNEQFF. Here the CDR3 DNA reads TGCGCCAGCAGCTTCGGGGCACTAATGAATGAGCAGTTCTTC.

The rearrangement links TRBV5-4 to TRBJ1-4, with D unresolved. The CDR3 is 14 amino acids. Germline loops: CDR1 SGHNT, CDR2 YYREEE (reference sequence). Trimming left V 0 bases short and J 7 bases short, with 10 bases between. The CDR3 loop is CASSLEAGGEKLFF. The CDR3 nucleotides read TGTGCCAGCAGCTTGGAGGCCGGAGGTGAAAAACTGTTTTTT.

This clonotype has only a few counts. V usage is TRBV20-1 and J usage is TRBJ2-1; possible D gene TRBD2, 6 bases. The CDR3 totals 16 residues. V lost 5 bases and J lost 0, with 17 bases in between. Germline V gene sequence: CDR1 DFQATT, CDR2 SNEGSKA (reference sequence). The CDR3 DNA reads TGCAGTGCTCCCTTAATAGCGGCTACCTCCTACAATGAGCAGTTCTTC. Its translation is CSAPLIAATSYNEQFF.

CDR3 protein: CASSLPGTSSYEQFF. The CDR3 DNA sequence: TGTGCCAGCAGCTTACCCGGGACTAGCTCCTACGAGCAGTTCTTC. The V gene is TRBV7-2, the J gene TRBJ2-1; 9 positions agree with TRBD2. Germline lookup yields CDR1 SGHTA and CDR2 FQGNSA. The CDR3 is made up of 15 amino acids. J gave up 10 bases and V 2 bases, and 9 bases lay outside the gene matches.

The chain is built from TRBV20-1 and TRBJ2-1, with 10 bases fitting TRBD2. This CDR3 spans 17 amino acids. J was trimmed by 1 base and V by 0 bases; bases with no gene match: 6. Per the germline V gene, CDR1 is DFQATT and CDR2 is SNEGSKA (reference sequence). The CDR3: CSARDWGSGGSYNEQFF. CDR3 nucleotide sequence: TGCAGTGCTAGAGATTGGGGTAGCGGGGGGTCCTACAATGAGCAGTTCTTC.

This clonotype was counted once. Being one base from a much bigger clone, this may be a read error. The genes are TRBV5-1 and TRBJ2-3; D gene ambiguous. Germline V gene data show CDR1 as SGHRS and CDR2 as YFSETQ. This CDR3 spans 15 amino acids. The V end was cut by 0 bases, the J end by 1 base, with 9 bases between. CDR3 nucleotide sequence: TGCGCCAGCAGCTTGGCGGCATGTCGCACAGATACGCAGTATTTT. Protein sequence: CASSLAACRTDTQYF.

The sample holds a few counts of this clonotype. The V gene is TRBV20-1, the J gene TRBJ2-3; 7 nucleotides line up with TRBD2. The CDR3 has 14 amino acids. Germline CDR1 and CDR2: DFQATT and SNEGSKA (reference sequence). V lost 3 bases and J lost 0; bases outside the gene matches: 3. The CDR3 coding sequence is TGCAGTGCTAGGGGGGGGAGCAGCACAGATACGCAGTATTTT. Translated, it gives CSARGGSSTDTQYF.

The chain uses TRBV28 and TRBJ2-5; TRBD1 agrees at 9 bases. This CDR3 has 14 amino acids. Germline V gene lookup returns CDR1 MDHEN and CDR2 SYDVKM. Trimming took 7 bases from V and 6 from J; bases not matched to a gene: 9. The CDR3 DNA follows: TGTGCCAGCACTACCGGGACAGGGTGGCAGACCCAGTACTTC. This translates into CASTTGTGWQTQYF.

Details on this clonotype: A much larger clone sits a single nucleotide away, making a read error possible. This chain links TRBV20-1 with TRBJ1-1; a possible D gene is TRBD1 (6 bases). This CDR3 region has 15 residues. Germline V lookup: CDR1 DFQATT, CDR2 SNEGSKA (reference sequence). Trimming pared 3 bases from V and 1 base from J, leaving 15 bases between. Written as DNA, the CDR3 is TGCAGTGCTAGTTTCAGGGGATTAGAGAACACTGAAGCTTTCTTT. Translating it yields CSASFRGLENTEAFF.

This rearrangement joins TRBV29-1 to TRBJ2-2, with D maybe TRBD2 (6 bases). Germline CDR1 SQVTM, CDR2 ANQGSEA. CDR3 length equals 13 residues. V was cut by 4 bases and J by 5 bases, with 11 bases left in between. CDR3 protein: CSVARGRTGELFF. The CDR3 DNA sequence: TGCAGCGTTGCGCGAGGGAGGACCGGGGAGCTGTTTTTT.

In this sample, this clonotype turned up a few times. The CDR3 coding sequence is TGCGCCAGCAGGATGGCACCCAGCGGGTTGACAGATACGCAGTATTTT. The encoded protein is CASRMAPSGLTDTQYF. The V and J genes are TRBV5-1 and TRBJ2-3, with D tentatively TRBD2 (6 bases). V lost 5 bases, J lost 3 bases, and 19 bases lay in between. The CDR3 extends over 16 amino acids. CDR1 SGHRS and CDR2 YFSETQ come from the germline V gene.

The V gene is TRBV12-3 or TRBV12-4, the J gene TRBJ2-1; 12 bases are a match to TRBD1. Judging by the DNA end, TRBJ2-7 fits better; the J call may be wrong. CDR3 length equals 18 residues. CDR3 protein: CASSPRDRGLRWYNEQYF. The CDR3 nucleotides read TGTGCCAGCAGCCCCCGGGACAGGGGGCTACGCTGGTACAATGAGCAGTACTTC.

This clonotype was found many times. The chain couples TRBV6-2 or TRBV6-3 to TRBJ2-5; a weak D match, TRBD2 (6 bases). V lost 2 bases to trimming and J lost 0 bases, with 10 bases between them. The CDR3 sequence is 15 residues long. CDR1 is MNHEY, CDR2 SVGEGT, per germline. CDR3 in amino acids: CASSYQGLNQETQYF. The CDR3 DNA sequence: TGTGCCAGCAGTTACCAGGGACTGAACCAAGAGACCCAGTACTTC.

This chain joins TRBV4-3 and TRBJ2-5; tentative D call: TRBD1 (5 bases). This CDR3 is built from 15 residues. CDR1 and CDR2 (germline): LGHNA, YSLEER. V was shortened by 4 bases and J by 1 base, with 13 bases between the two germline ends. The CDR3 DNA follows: TGCGCCAGCAGCCCACAGGTCTCGGGCCAAGAGACCCAGTACTTC. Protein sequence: CASSPQVSGQETQYF.

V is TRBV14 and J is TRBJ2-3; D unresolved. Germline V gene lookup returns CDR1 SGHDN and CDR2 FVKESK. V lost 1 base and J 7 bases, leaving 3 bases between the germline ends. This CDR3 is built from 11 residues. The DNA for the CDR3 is TGTGCCAGCAGCCAAGCAAATACGCAGTATTTT. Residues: CASSQANTQYF.

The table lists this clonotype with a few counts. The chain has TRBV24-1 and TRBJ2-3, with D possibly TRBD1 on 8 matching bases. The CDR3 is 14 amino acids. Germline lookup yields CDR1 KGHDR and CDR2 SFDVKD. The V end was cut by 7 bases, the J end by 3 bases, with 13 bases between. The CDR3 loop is CATSDRGGTDTQYF. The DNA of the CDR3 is TGTGCCACCAGCGACAGGGGAGGGACAGATACGCAGTATTTT.

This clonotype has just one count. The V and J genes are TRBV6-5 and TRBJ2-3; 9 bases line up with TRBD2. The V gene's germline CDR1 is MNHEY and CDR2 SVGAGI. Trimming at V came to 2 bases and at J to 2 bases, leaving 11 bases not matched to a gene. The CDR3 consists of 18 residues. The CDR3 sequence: CASSYPITSGRNTDTQYF. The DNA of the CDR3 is TGTGCCAGCAGTTACCCGATAACTAGCGGGCGGAACACAGATACGCAGTATTTT.

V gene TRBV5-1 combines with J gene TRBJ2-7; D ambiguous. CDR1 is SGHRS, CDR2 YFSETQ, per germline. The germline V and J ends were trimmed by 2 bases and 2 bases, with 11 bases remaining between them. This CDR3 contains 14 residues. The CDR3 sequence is CASSFEDVAYEQYF. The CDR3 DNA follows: TGCGCCAGCAGCTTTGAAGACGTGGCCTACGAGCAGTACTTC.